This passage covers 23 T cell receptor beta chains from one sample sequenced in a study of OX40 agonist ivuxolimab in advanced cancers. Sequencing was performed with immunoSEQ multiplex PCR; in TCRdb, only in-frame clones are kept and a portion is missing. Among tens of thousands of clones listed, 75% to 95% were seen once. The input for sequencing was CD4+ or CD8+ T cells sorted from blood, taken in a trial of the OX40 agonist ivuxolimab. These receptors all come from an adult with an advanced solid tumor such as melanoma, head and neck, liver or kidney cancer.

The CDR3 protein is CASSLVLAGMVEQYF. CDR3 nucleotides: TGTGCCAGCAGCTTGGTACTAGCGGGAATGGTAGAGCAGTACTTC. The rearrangement joins TRBV5-5 to TRBJ2-7; 10 bases line up with TRBD2. Germline CDR1 SGHKS, CDR2 YYEKEE (reference sequence). The CDR3 is made up of 15 amino acids. Losses at the gene ends were 0 bases for V and 7 bases for J; bases not matched to a gene: 7.

The chain is built from TRBV5-1 and TRBJ2-7, with 7 bases that match TRBD2. The CDR3 is made up of 12 amino acids. V trimming: 4 bases; J trimming: 7 bases; junction bases outside the gene matches: 5. Germline values: CDR1 SGHRS, CDR2 YFSETQ. CDR3 sequence reads: CASSRTSQEQYF. The CDR3 DNA sequence: TGCGCCAGCAGCAGGACTAGTCAAGAGCAGTACTTC. Drawing the rest from reference TRBV5-1 and TRBJ2-7, the complete variable domain is KAGVTQTPRYLIKTRGQQVTLSCSPISGHRSVSWYQQTPGQGLQFLFEYFSETQRNKGNFPGRFSGRQFSNSRSEMNVSTLELGDSALYLCASSRTSQEQYFGPGTRLTVT.

This rearrangement joins TRBV21-1 to TRBJ2-7; the table's D call TRBD1 went unverified against the DNA. TRBV21-1 is a documented pseudogene. The CDR3 runs to 14 residues. CDR3 nucleotide sequence: TGTGCCAGAATTCGCCAGGGGGTCTCCTACGAGCAGTACTTC. It yields the protein CARIRQGVSYEQYF.

V usage is TRBV19 and J usage is TRBJ2-7; D unclear. V was trimmed by 3 bases and J by 1 base, leaving 10 bases between them. This CDR3 has 14 residues. Germline V gives CDR1 LNHDA, CDR2 SQIVND (reference sequence). CDR3 in amino acids: CASSIRSNSYEQYF. The CDR3 DNA follows: TGTGCCAGTAGTATTAGGTCGAATTCCTACGAGCAGTACTTC.

The V call is TRBV21-1, the J call TRBJ2-5; the D segment call TRBD1 is taken from the table without a DNA check. TRBV21-1 is classified as a pseudogene. This CDR3 region has 18 residues. CDR3 protein: CASSKSYQADRAGETQYF. The CDR3 nucleotides read TGTGCCAGCAGCAAATCCTACCAAGCCGACAGGGCAGGAGAGACCCAGTACTTC.

The rearrangement uses TRBV6-5 and TRBJ1-1; a possible D gene is TRBD1 (5 bases). The CDR3 sequence is 15 residues long. V lost 0 bases to trimming and J lost 1 base, with 9 bases between them. Germline CDR1 MNHEY, CDR2 SVGAGI. CDR3 protein: CASSYSIGGNTEAFF. CDR3 sequence (DNA): TGTGCCAGCAGTTACTCTATCGGGGGGAACACTGAAGCTTTCTTT.

V usage is TRBV5-8 and J usage is TRBJ1-1; the D is unclear. Germline V gene lookup returns CDR1 SGHTS and CDR2 YDEGEE. The CDR3 is made up of 12 amino acids. With 0 bases removed from V and 6 bases from J, the gap between germline ends came to 6 bases. The CDR3 here is CASSLVRPEAFF. As DNA, the CDR3 is TGTGCCAGCAGCTTGGTCAGACCTGAAGCTTTCTTT.

The rearrangement joins TRBV7-3 to TRBJ1-1; 7 bases agree with TRBD1. V shed 5 bases, J shed 1 base, and the junction held 10 bases outside the gene matches. The CDR3 is 16 residues long. Germline V gene lookup returns CDR1 SGHTA and CDR2 FQGTGA. The CDR3 sequence is CASSPKGRGTNTEAFF. The CDR3 DNA reads TGTGCCAGCAGCCCCAAGGGCAGGGGGACGAACACTGAAGCTTTCTTT.

The chain joins TRBV29-1 to TRBJ2-1; D ambiguous. The CDR3 runs 14 residues. Germline CDR1 reads SQVTM; CDR2 reads ANQGSEA. V lost 1 base to trimming and J lost 8 bases, with 15 bases between them. The CDR3 loop reads CSVEVRVPSDEQFF. The CDR3 DNA sequence: TGCAGCGTTGAAGTCCGGGTCCCGTCTGATGAGCAGTTCTTC.

The chain combines TRBV4-1 with TRBJ2-5; D gene uncertain. Germline loops: CDR1 MGHRA, CDR2 YSYEKL. The CDR3 contains 13 residues. V was pared by 4 bases and J by 5 bases, with 11 bases between. The chain's CDR3 is CASSPTLGETQYF. The CDR3 DNA reads as TGCGCCAGCAGCCCTACCTTGGGGGAGACCCAGTACTTC.

The rearrangement links TRBV2 to TRBJ2-5; D is ambiguous. CDR3 length equals 11 residues. Trimming shortened V by 4 bases and J by 1 base, and 1 base separated the two germline ends. Germline V CDR1 and CDR2: SNHLY, FYNNEI. CDR3 nucleotides: TGTGCCAGCAGTGCCCAAGAGACCCAGTACTTC. Translation gives CASSAQETQYF.

This clone was picked up one time. The chain employs TRBV9 and TRBJ2-3; 10 bases map to TRBD1. Germline assignment: CDR1 SGDLS and CDR2 YYNGEE. The J segment lost 3 bases and the V segment lost 0 bases, leaving 4 bases of the junction unmatched. CDR3 length equals 16 residues. The CDR3 sequence: CASSVVGQGITDTQYF. The CDR3 region has the DNA TGTGCCAGCAGCGTAGTGGGACAGGGGATAACAGATACGCAGTATTTT.

This chain uses TRBV5-1 with TRBJ2-2, with D unclear. CDR1 and CDR2 from the germline V gene are SGHRS and YFSETQ. This CDR3 is built from 15 residues. V lost 0 bases, J lost 0 bases, and 6 bases lay in between. CDR3 residues: CASSLGHTNTGELFF. CDR3 DNA: TGCGCCAGCAGCTTGGGACACACGAACACCGGGGAGCTGTTTTTT.

V is TRBV19 and J is TRBJ2-1; D is uncertain. From germline, CDR1 is LNHDA and CDR2 SQIVND (reference sequence). V was cut by 3 bases and J by 5 bases, with 14 bases left in between. The CDR3 is 15 amino acids. CDR3 sequence: CASSILSGPNNEQFF. In DNA, the CDR3 is TGTGCCAGTAGTATTCTGTCCGGGCCGAACAATGAGCAGTTCTTC.

The CDR3 here is CASSSPFQVESSNQPQHF. Written as DNA, the CDR3 is TGTGCCAGCAGTTCCCCTTTTCAGGTTGAATCGTCAAATCAGCCCCAGCATTTT. This chain connects TRBV28 to TRBJ1-5; no definite D call. CDR1 and CDR2 (germline): MDHEN, SYDVKM. This CDR3 has 18 amino acids. Trimming took off 4 bases at V and 4 bases at J, with 23 bases between the two ends.

The chain carries TRBV28 and TRBJ1-5; tentatively, D is TRBD1 (5 bases). CDR3 length equals 16 residues. The germline V gene has CDR1 MDHEN and CDR2 SYDVKM. Deletions cut 3 bases from V and 0 bases from J, with 12 bases between. Here the CDR3 DNA reads TGTGCCAGCAGTTTTGGGGGACGGGGTAGCAATCAGCCCCAGCATTTT. Translation gives CASSFGGRGSNQPQHF.

The V and J genes are TRBV15 and TRBJ1-4; possibly TRBD1 for D (5 bases). Deletions cut 2 bases from V and 1 base from J, with 14 bases between. Germline V CDR1 and CDR2: LNHNV, YYDKDF (reference sequence). The CDR3 length is 17 residues. The CDR3 bases are TGTGCCACCAGCAGAACCGGCAAAGGGGAAACTAATGAAAAACTGTTTTTT. Amino acid sequence: CATSRTGKGETNEKLFF.

Comments on this clone: The same CDR3 also results from other DNA sequences found in this sample. This chain links TRBV7-8 with TRBJ2-4; D might be TRBD1 or TRBD2, each matching 7 bases. The V end was cut by 5 bases, the J end by 0 bases, with 20 bases between. There are 18 residues in the CDR3. Germline V gives CDR1 SGHVS, CDR2 FQNEAQ. In nucleotides, the CDR3 is TGTGCCAGCAGCCGCCCGGGGGGACAGACCCTAGCCAAAAACATTCAGTACTTC. This codes for CASSRPGGQTLAKNIQYF.

The gene calls are TRBV2 and TRBJ1-2, with 7 nucleotides matching TRBD1. This CDR3 region has 13 residues. Germline-derived CDR1 and CDR2 are SNHLY and FYNNEI. Trimming at V came to 6 bases and at J to 8 bases, leaving 9 bases not matched to a gene. The CDR3 sequence is CASRNPGQRGYTF. DNA of the CDR3: TGTGCCAGCAGAAATCCGGGACAGCGAGGCTACACCTTC.

The chain employs TRBV10-3 and TRBJ1-3; possibly TRBD1 for D (5 bases). Trimming removed 6 bases from V and 0 bases from J, with 18 bases in between. The V gene's germline CDR1 is ENHRY and CDR2 SYGVKD. The CDR3 has 17 amino acids. The CDR3 loop reads CAIRNDSGMSSGNTIYF. CDR3 nucleotide sequence: TGTGCCATCAGGAACGACAGCGGTATGAGCTCTGGAAACACCATATATTTT.

The CDR3 loop reads CASSARGVGELFF. In DNA, the CDR3 is TGTGCCAGCAGTGCACGAGGGGTCGGGGAGCTGTTTTTT. V and J are TRBV2 and TRBJ2-2; D could derive from TRBD1 or TRBD2 (5 bases each). Deletions cut 4 bases from V and 7 bases from J, with 10 bases between. CDR3 length: 13 residues. In germline, CDR1 is SNHLY, CDR2 FYNNEI.

The chain has TRBV10-1 and TRBJ2-1; TRBD2 aligns across 13 bases. The CDR3 extends over 19 amino acids. In germline, CDR1 is WNHNN, CDR2 SYGVQD (reference sequence). V was pared by 3 bases and J by 0 bases, with 8 bases of the junction left unmatched. The CDR3 loop is CASSDFGTSGTGSYNEQFF. The DNA of the CDR3 is TGCGCCAGCAGTGACTTCGGGACTAGCGGGACGGGCTCCTACAATGAGCAGTTCTTC.

The chain couples TRBV19 to TRBJ1-4; 9 nucleotides align to TRBD1. The CDR3 covers 14 residues. Trimming cost V 4 bases and J 3 bases; bases outside gene matches: 0. Germline CDR1 is LNHDA and CDR2 is SQIVND (reference sequence). CDR3 DNA sequence: TGTGCCAGTAGTAGGGACAGGGCTAATGAAAAACTGTTTTTT. This gives the protein CASSRDRANEKLFF.